Listed here is a single TCR beta chain. The CDR3 is made up of 16 amino acids. The germline gives CDR1 LGHNT, CDR2 FRNRAP. V lost 7 bases and J lost 2; bases outside the gene matches: 10. The data belong to a study of CD8 T cells in Susac syndrome. The authors sequenced TCR beta from blood CD8+ and CD4+ T cells. RNA totalling about 0.5 to 1 ug underwent reverse transcription with random hexamers. Across 54 Vbeta and 13 Jbeta, immunoSEQ multiplex PCR amplified TCR beta CDR3. MiXCR was run by TCRdb on the immunoSEQ multiplex PCR reads, yielding one entry per CDR3 protein. The data contain fewer than 250,000 distinct CDR3 sequences, over 85% of them singletons.

The origin of this receptor is a human donor in good health. Input material: CD4+ T cells from PBMCs. The rearrangement uses TRBV12-5 and TRBJ1-1, with 10 bases matching TRBD1. The CDR3 here is CASASDRGLPNTEAFF. CDR3 DNA: TGTGCTAGTGCCTCTGACAGGGGGCTTCCCAACACTGAAGCTTTCTTT.